Sequencing of this TCR beta chain was carried out in a study of lymphopenia after photon versus proton radiotherapy (dated by TCRdb to between 2018 and 2021). Study-level background: The study compared the immunological effects of photon versus proton radiation therapy in patients with gastrointestinal tumors who developed high-grade lymphopenia. The cohort included approximately 22 patients with gastrointestinal tumors who developed lymphopenia after receiving either photon or proton therapy. The study aimed to characterize how the two radiation modalities differ in their impact on the immune system.

The method behind the library was the immunoSEQ multiplex PCR assay. T cell repertoires were profiled with deep sequencing of rearranged TCR beta loci together with multiparametric flow cytometry. TCRdb retrieved this table from immuneACCESS and kept in-frame rearrangements only. Not all clones are present; in checked studies, unresolved V genes account for under half, and no reason is known for the remainder. For this sample the table gives 45,000 to 65,000 clones, of which approximately 92% were detected only once. Jointly, the top ten make up roughly 18% of the sample. This clone was observed a single time. The target of this receptor is not known. No much larger clone exists at a distance of one base, and base qualities are not known. Unmatched junction bases come to 14, with V trimmed by 5 bases and J by 0 bases. In the germline V gene, CDR1 corresponds to SGHAT and CDR2 to FQNNGV. From the cysteine through the phenylalanine, the CDR3 covers 19 amino acids. The retained sequence is limited to the CDR3, 57 bases, with the frame set at the first base.

Points the paper makes about the study in general: The survival association was assessed only in patients who died, and the authors presented better survival with proton therapy as a possibility rather than a demonstrated result. Relative stability during treatment was observed in proton-treated patients, whereas loss of naive T cells and TCR diversity and gain of effector/memory populations were observed in photon-treated patients. Across the cohort, a larger post-nadir drop in TCR diversity was inversely correlated with overall survival time among patients who died. After the lymphocyte count nadir, photon-treated repertoires showed oligoclonal expansion, especially of CD8+ Temra cells, which drove the drop in diversity.

The clonotype comes from a woman aged 40 to 50 with cholangiocarcinoma. The sequencing here drew on peripheral blood, taken from a patient treated with photon-based radiotherapy. The rearrangement combines TRBV11-2 with TRBJ1-3, and 9 bases in between align with TRBD1. The CDR3 amino acid sequence is: CASSPNRDRVNFSGNTIYF. The sequenced DNA: TGTGCCAGCAGCCCCAACCGGGACAGGGTAAATTTCTCTGGAAACACCATATATTTT.